A selection of T cell receptor beta chains follows, all from one sample in a study of shared clonotypes between healthy human individuals. Repertoires were generated with immunoSEQ multiplex PCR, while TCRdb's copy carries only in-frame clones and drops some. This sample has hundreds of thousands of clones, with around 96% found just once. Material: naive CD8+ T cells sorted from blood. The source is a woman between 25 and 40 years old in good health. Each CDR3 is given with its conserved first and last residue. A D gene is named only where the DNA matches it firmly. Size tells how often a clone was seen (once, few, many) or the class of an expanded clone, and some rows leave it out.

>TRBD2|NA|TRBJ2-7|TRBV13
TGTGCCAGCAGCGCCGGCGGGAGACAGCTACGCGAGCAGTACTTC
CASSAGGRQLREQYF
>NA|NA|TRBJ2-2|TRBV25-1
TGTGCCAGCAGTGAATATTCCAACACCGGGGAGCTGTTTTTT
CASSEYSNTGELFF
>TRBD1|NA|TRBJ1-4|TRBV28
TGTGCCAGCAACGACAGGGTCCCAACTAATGAAAAACTGTTTTTT
CASNDRVPTNEKLFF
>NA|NA|TRBJ2-1|TRBV18
TGTGCCAGCTCACCACCAAGTCTTGAGCAGTTCTTC
CASSPPSLEQFF
>TRBD2|NA|TRBJ2-7|TRBV19
TGTGCCAGTAGTATAGGGCGGGGGGCGTACGAGCAGTACTTC
CASSIGRGAYEQYF
>NA|NA|TRBJ1-5|TRBV6-1
TGTGCCAGTCCTGACAGGAACAATCAGCCCCAGCATTTT
CASPDRNNQPQHF
>NA|NA|TRBJ1-2|TRBV19
TGTGCCAGCGAGCTAACAGGGACGAGCTTCAATGGCTACACCTTC
CASELTGTSFNGYTF
>NA|NA|TRBJ2-7|TRBV11-2
TGTGCCAGCAGCTCAAGCGGGACAGCGCCCTACGAGCAGTACTTC
CASSSSGTAPYEQYF
>TRBD2|NA|TRBJ2-1|TRBV13
TGTGCCAGCAGCTGGGGACTAGCCGAGGGTAATGAGCAGTTCTTC
CASSWGLAEGNEQFF
>NA|once|TRBJ1-3|TRBV5-6
TGTGCCAGCAGCTTGATGGGGATCACTGGAAACACCATATATTTT
CASSLMGITGNTIYF
>NA|NA|TRBJ2-1|TRBV6-1
TGTGCCAGCAGTGAAGCGCGGGCTTTTGCGGGGAGTAGTTATTTTGGGGAGCAGTTCTTC
CASSEARAFAGSSYFGEQFF
>TRBD1|once|TRBJ2-7|TRBV2
TGTGCCAGCAGTGAATACAGGGGGTACGAGCAGTACTTC
CASSEYRGYEQYF
>TRBD2|NA|TRBJ2-1|TRBV7-2
TGTGCCAGCAAGGCCCTAGCGGGAGTTTTGAATGAGCAGTTCTTC
CASKALAGVLNEQFF
>NA|NA|TRBJ1-2|TRBV19
TGTGCCAGTAGTATTGCGGTAACTACGCCCAATGGCTACACCTTC
CASSIAVTTPNGYTF
>NA|NA|TRBJ1-5|TRBV19
TGTGCCAGTAGTATAGAGGGCCCCGGGGAGGCCAATCAGCCCCAGCATTTT
CASSIEGPGEANQPQHF
>TRBD2|NA|TRBJ2-1|TRBV6-5
TGTGCCAGCAGTTACGGGACTAGCGTTTACAATGAGCAGTTCTTC
CASSYGTSVYNEQFF
>NA|NA|TRBJ1-2|TRBV9
TGTGCCAGCATGGGCCGGACGGGGGAGGGCGGCTACACCTTC
CASMGRTGEGGYTF
>TRBD2|NA|TRBJ2-1|TRBV6-1
TGTGCCAGCAAGGGACTACGGGGCGAGGAGCAGTTCTTC
CASKGLRGEEQFF
>NA|NA|TRBJ2-3|TRBV27
TGTGCCAGCAGCTCGTCTTACTCAGATACGCAGTATTTT
CASSSSYSDTQYF
>TRBD2|NA|TRBJ2-5|TRBV30
TGTGCCTGGAGGACTAGCGGACAAGAGACCCAGTACTTC
CAWRTSGQETQYF
>NA|NA|TRBJ1-2|TRBV28
TGTGCCAGCAGTTTTTGGGGTACTGGCTACACCTTC
CASSFWGTGYTF
>NA|NA|TRBJ1-2|TRBV4-1
TGCGCCAGCAGCCAAGGCCAAACTCCTTTCTTC
CASSQGQTPFF
>NA|NA|TRBJ2-7|TRBV19
TGTGCCAGTAGTTGGGGAATTGGTCCCTACGAGCAGTACTTC
CASSWGIGPYEQYF
>NA|NA|TRBJ1-2|TRBV11-2
TGTGCCAGCAGCTTGAGGACAGAAGGTCTACTAGGCTATGGCTACACCTTC
CASSLRTEGLLGYGYTF
>NA|NA|TRBJ2-7|TRBV5-6
TGTGCCAGCAGCTTGGGATCCAGCTCCTACGAGCAGTACTTC
CASSLGSSSYEQYF
>TRBD2|NA|TRBJ2-1|TRBV28
TGTGCCAGCAGCCAAGGACTAGCGGGAGACGCTCGGCATGAGCAGTTCTTC
CASSQGLAGDARHEQFF
>TRBD1|NA|TRBJ1-4|TRBV19
TGTGCCAGTATTGACAACAGGGGGCGCCGGGAAAAACTGTTTTTT
CASIDNRGRREKLFF
>NA|NA|TRBJ2-3|TRBV5-1
TGCGCCAGCAGCTTTGACACTAGCAACACAGATACGCAGTATTTT
CASSFDTSNTDTQYF
>NA|NA|TRBJ1-1|TRBV7-2
TGTGCCAGCAGCTTAGTTCTTGGTTACAGCCCGAACACTGAAGCTTTCTTT
CASSLVLGYSPNTEAFF
>NA|NA|TRBJ2-1|TRBV29-1
TGCAGCGCACAGGGGACTAGGGGGAATGAGCAGTTCTTC
CSAQGTRGNEQFF
>TRBD2|NA|TRBJ2-5|TRBV9
TGTGCCAGCAGCGTAGTTGCGGGAGGAGGGGAGACCCAGTACTTC
CASSVVAGGGETQYF
>NA|NA|TRBJ2-7|TRBV19
TGTGCCAGTACCCCCGGGTATGGGGGCTACGAGCAGTACTTC
CASTPGYGGYEQYF
>NA|NA|TRBJ2-1|TRBV27
TGTGCCAGCAGTTTAGACGGCCCTTCCTACAATGAGCAGTTCTTC
CASSLDGPSYNEQFF
>NA|NA|TRBJ2-3|TRBV7-2
TGTGCCAGCAGCCCCTCGATCGGTCCAGATACGCAGTATTTT
CASSPSIGPDTQYF
>TRBD2|NA|TRBJ2-7|TRBV27
TGTGCCAGCAGTTTACTAGCGGGTAGCTACGAGCAGTACTTC
CASSLLAGSYEQYF
>NA|NA|TRBJ1-1|TRBV28
TGTGCCAGCAGTTTTTTCGGGGGGACGAGGGGGAGCGAAGCTTTCTTT
CASSFFGGTRGSEAFF
>NA|NA|TRBJ2-7|TRBV28
TGTGCCAGCAGACAGAGCTCCTACGAGCAGTACTTC
CASRQSSYEQYF
>NA|NA|TRBJ2-7|TRBV6-5
TGTGCCAGCAGTCCCCGGGACACCTCCTACGAGCAGTACTTC
CASSPRDTSYEQYF
>NA|NA|TRBJ1-2|TRBV19
TGTGCCAGTAGTTCCTCTCCCCCAATGGGCTACACCTTC
CASSSSPPMGYTF
>NA|NA|TRBJ2-7|TRBV4-1
TGCGCCAGCAGTCAGGGCTTGAACTCCTACGAGCAGTACTTC
CASSQGLNSYEQYF
>TRBD1|NA|TRBJ1-2|TRBV19
TGTGCCAGTAGTTCACAGGGGGGACACCTCCATTCATACTATGGCTACACCTTC
CASSSQGGHLHSYYGYTF
>TRBD2|NA|TRBJ2-7|TRBV9
TGTGCCAGCAGCGTAGGTAGCGGGAGGTTCGAGTTCTACGAGCAGTACTTC
CASSVGSGRFEFYEQYF
>NA|NA|TRBJ2-5|TRBV27
TGTGCCAGCAGAGACCTGGGGAGGGGGGAGACCCAGTACTTC
CASRDLGRGETQYF
>NA|NA|TRBJ1-1|TRBV4-2
TGTGCCAGCAGCCAAGATACGAATGGCAGGATGAACACTGAAGCTTTCTTT
CASSQDTNGRMNTEAFF
>NA|NA|TRBJ2-7|TRBV19
TGTGCCAGTAGTACCACCGCGGGCTACGAGCAGTACTTC
CASSTTAGYEQYF
>NA|NA|TRBJ1-2|TRBV27
TGTGCCAGCAGTTTTGGAGGGGCTGGCTACACCTTC
CASSFGGAGYTF
>TRBD2|once|TRBJ2-7|TRBV13
TGTGCCAGCAGCTTTTCTAGCGGGAGGGCCAGCTCCTACGAGCAGTACTTC
CASSFSSGRASSYEQYF
>TRBD2|NA|TRBJ2-1|TRBV29-1
TGCAGCGTTGACTCTAGCGGGAGTTGGAATGAGCAGTTCTTC
CSVDSSGSWNEQFF
>NA|NA|TRBJ2-2|TRBV7-9
TGTGCCAGCAGCTTACGGGACCAGGGGCCGAACACCGGGGAGCTGTTTTTT
CASSLRDQGPNTGELFF
>NA|NA|TRBJ2-5|TRBV5-6
TGTGCCAGCACCCAAATCGGGGCCGCCCAAGAGACCCAGTACTTC
CASTQIGAAQETQYF
>NA|NA|TRBJ2-7|TRBV7-9
TGTGCCAGCAGCTTAACGGGGGCTGGCGGAGAGCAGTACTTC
CASSLTGAGGEQYF
>TRBD2|NA|TRBJ2-5|TRBV5-1
TGCGCCAGCAGCTCAGGACTAGCCGTGATACAAGAGACCCAGTACTTC
CASSSGLAVIQETQYF